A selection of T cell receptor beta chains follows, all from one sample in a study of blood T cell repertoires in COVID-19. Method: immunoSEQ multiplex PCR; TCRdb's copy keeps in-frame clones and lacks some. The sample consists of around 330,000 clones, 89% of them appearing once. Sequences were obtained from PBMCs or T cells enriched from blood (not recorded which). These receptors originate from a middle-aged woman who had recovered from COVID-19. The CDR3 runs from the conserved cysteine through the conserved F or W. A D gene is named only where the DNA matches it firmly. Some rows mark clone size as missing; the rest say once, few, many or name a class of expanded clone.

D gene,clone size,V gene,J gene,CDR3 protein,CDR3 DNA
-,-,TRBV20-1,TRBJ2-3,CSARGQDTQYF,TGCAGTGCTAGAGGGCAAGATACGCAGTATTTT
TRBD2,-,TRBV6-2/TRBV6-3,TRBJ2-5,CASRPSGGGQETQYF,TGTGCCAGCAGGCCTAGCGGGGGGGGGCAAGAGACCCAGTACTTC
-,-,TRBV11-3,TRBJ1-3,CASSSEYSGNTIYF,TGTGCCAGCAGCTCAGAGTACTCTGGAAACACCATATATTTT
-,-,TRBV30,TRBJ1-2,CAWHDGAGYGYTF,TGTGCCTGGCACGATGGGGCCGGCTATGGCTACACCTTC
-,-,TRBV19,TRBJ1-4,CASTGGNEKLFF,TGTGCCAGTACCGGGGGTAATGAAAAACTGTTTTTT
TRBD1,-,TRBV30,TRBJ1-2,CAWSGGTDYGYTF,TGTGCCTGGAGTGGAGGGACAGACTATGGCTACACCTTC
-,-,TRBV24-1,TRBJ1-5,CATSDLRVPNQPQHF,TGTGCCACCAGTGATTTGCGGGTCCCGAATCAGCCCCAGCATTTT
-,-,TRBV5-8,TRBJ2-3,CASSFPGVSTDTQYF,TGTGCCAGCAGCTTCCCAGGGGTTTCCACAGATACGCAGTATTTT
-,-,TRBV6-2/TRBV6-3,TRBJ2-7,CASSPVSYEQYF,TGTGCCAGCAGCCCCGTGTCCTACGAGCAGTACTTC
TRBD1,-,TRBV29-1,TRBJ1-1,CSVEDLDRGGTEAFF,TGCAGCGTTGAAGATTTGGACAGGGGAGGCACTGAAGCTTTCTTT
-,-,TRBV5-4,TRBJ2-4,CASSLGPDFGNIQYF,TGTGCCAGCAGCTTGGGACCCGACTTCGGAAACATTCAGTACTTC
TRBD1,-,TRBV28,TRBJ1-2,CASSLGQSSSGYTF,TGTGCCAGCAGCTTGGGACAGAGTTCATCCGGCTACACCTTC
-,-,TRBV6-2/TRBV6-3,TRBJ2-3,CASSLVREATDTQYF,TGTGCCAGCAGTCTCGTTAGGGAGGCCACAGATACGCAGTATTTT
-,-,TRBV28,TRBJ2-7,CASSLVGVRSYEQYF,TGTGCCAGCAGTTTAGTCGGGGTTAGGTCCTACGAGCAGTACTTC
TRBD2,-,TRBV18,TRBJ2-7,CASSPGLAGDRPYF,TGTGCCAGCTCACCGGGACTAGCGGGAGATCGACCGTACTTC
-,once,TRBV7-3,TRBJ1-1,CASSSDSHTEAFF,TGTGCCAGCAGCTCGGACAGCCACACTGAAGCTTTCTTT